The 29 T cell receptor beta chains listed next were all sequenced from one sample in a study of blood T cells in healthy people across ages. Primers used in a second PCR of roughly 6 to 12 cycles were a sample-barcoded 5' primer and a J-beta primer mix. MiXCR was run by TCRdb on the 5' RACE reads, yielding one entry per CDR3 protein. Of 1.5 million to 2 million distinct CDR3 sequences in the sample, 30% to 40% were seen once. The sample consisted of blood. The receptor set was obtained from a human donor in good health.

The CDR3 nucleotides read TGTGCCAGCAGCTCTGTTACTAGCGGGGGGAGCAAGGATACGCAGTATTTT. Translated, it gives CASSSVTSGGSKDTQYF. The chain has TRBV7-2 and TRBJ2-3; 12 bases line up with TRBD2. Unmatched junction bases numbered 11, after V lost 4 bases and J lost 6 bases. Germline V lookup: CDR1 SGHTA, CDR2 FQGNSA. The CDR3 loop spans 17 amino acids.

This CDR3 reads CASSPGATRSYEQYF. For the CDR3, the DNA is TGTGCCAGCTCACCAGGGGCCACGAGGTCCTACGAGCAGTACTTC. This chain joins TRBV18 and TRBJ2-7; weak D call: TRBD1 (5 bases). CDR3 length: 15 residues. The V and J ends lost 2 bases and 1 base respectively, with 12 bases between them. Germline lookup yields CDR1 KGHSH and CDR2 LQKENI.

The rearrangement uses TRBV4-2 and TRBJ1-4, with D uncertain. This CDR3 has 13 residues. The germline CDR1 and CDR2 sequences are LGHNA and YNFKEQ. The ends were cut back, 6 bases at V and 8 bases at J, with 13 bases in the middle. This chain's CDR3 is CASRGYSGEKLFF. In nucleotides, the CDR3 is TGTGCCAGCAGGGGGTACTCGGGGGAAAAACTGTTTTTT.

As for this clonotype: The junction departs from the called germline gene at one end, perhaps through a read error. The genes are TRBV5-1 and TRBJ2-4; 10 bases line up with TRBD1. The J call may be in error: the DNA end matches TRBJ2-7 better. The CDR3 has 18 amino acids. Germline CDR1 is SGHRS and CDR2 is YFSETQ. The CDR3 loop is CANSYGTGASTPFYEQYF. CDR3 in DNA: TGCGCCAACAGCTATGGGACAGGGGCGTCCACACCCTTCTACGAGCAGTACTTC.

The rearrangement uses TRBV3-1 and TRBJ2-7, with TRBD2 matching over 13 bases. The CDR3 has 15 residues. The junction had 6 bases not matched to a gene; V was cut back by 4 bases and J by 6 bases. Germline V gives CDR1 LGHDT, CDR2 YNNKEL (reference sequence). CDR3 DNA: TGTGCCAGCAGCCCGGGACTAGCGGGGAAGGGCGAGCAGTACTTC. Its protein is CASSPGLAGKGEQYF.

The gene calls are TRBV7-2 and TRBJ2-5, with TRBD1 as a possible D gene (6 bases). This CDR3 is built from 15 residues. The V gene lost 2 bases and the J gene lost 5 bases, with 15 bases spanning the gap. Germline lookup yields CDR1 SGHTA and CDR2 FQGNSA. The CDR3 loop is CASSLSTGSRETQYF. Written as DNA, the CDR3 is TGTGCCAGCAGCTTAAGTACAGGGTCTCGGGAGACCCAGTACTTC.

The V and J genes are TRBV29-1 and TRBJ2-7; D is tentatively TRBD1 or TRBD2 (5 bases each). The V gene lost 4 bases and the J gene lost 7 bases, with 14 bases spanning the gap. Germline CDR1 SQVTM, CDR2 ANQGSEA. The CDR3 spans 12 residues. For the CDR3, the DNA is TGCAGCGTTGTGACGAGGGGTCGTGAGCAGTACTTC. It translates to CSVVTRGREQYF.

The chain joins TRBV4-1 to TRBJ1-5; D is possibly TRBD1 (5 bases). Trimming took 1 base from V and 5 from J, leaving 9 bases between them. CDR1 MGHRA and CDR2 YSYEKL come from the germline V gene. CDR3 length: 14 residues. CDR3 residues: CASSQGDGYQPQHF. The CDR3 nucleotides read TGCGCCAGCAGCCAAGGGGACGGGTATCAGCCCCAGCATTTT.

This clonotype was observed a few times. This chain uses TRBV9 with TRBJ2-7; D tentatively fits TRBD1 or TRBD2 (5 bases each). The CDR3 extends over 15 amino acids. The V end lost 2 bases, the J end lost 2 bases, and 14 bases lay between the germline ends. Germline-derived CDR1 and CDR2 are SGDLS and YYNGEE. CDR3 loop: CASSVTGTATYEQYF. In nucleotides, the CDR3 is TGTGCCAGCAGCGTGACCGGGACGGCTACCTACGAGCAGTACTTC.

This clonotype came up once. The chain joins TRBV12-3 or TRBV12-4 to TRBJ2-3; 9 bases agree with TRBD2. V was clipped by 5 bases and J by 3 bases; unmatched bases: 6. The CDR3 loop spans 15 amino acids. DNA for the CDR3: TGTGCCAGCAGTGCCATAGCGGGGGCAACAGATACGCAGTATTTT. Its protein is CASSAIAGATDTQYF.

The chain links TRBV12-5 to TRBJ1-1, with D perhaps TRBD1 (5 bases). The CDR3 is 13 amino acids. The germline V and J ends were trimmed by 8 bases and 5 bases, with 15 bases remaining between them. The germline gives CDR1 LGHNT, CDR2 FRNRAP. CDR3 sequence: CASLGVQGTEAFF. In DNA form, the CDR3 reads TGTGCTAGTCTCGGAGTTCAGGGAACTGAAGCTTTCTTT. Supplemented by reference TRBV12-5 and TRBJ1-1, the full variable domain reads DARVTQTPRHKVTEMGQEVTMRCQPILGHNTVFWYRQTMMQGLELLAYFRNRAPLDDSGMPKDRFSAEMPDATLATLKIQPSEPRDSAVYFCASLGVQGTEAFFGQGTRLTVV.

V and J are TRBV5-8 and TRBJ2-7; D unclear. The DNA end is a closer match to TRBJ2-5, so the J assignment may be wrong. CDR1 SGHTS and CDR2 YDEGEE come from the germline V gene. CDR3 size: 12 residues. CDR3 sequence: CVLNGPGETQYF. DNA for the CDR3: TGTGTCTTAAACGGACCTGGGGAGACCCAGTACTTC.

This clonotype was seen at least ten times. The chain joins TRBV18 to TRBJ2-7; 7 bases agree with TRBD1. Trimming cost V 0 bases and J 5 bases; bases outside gene matches: 1. Germline V lookup: CDR1 KGHSH, CDR2 LQKENI. The CDR3 totals 13 residues. CDR3 loop: CASSPPGGHEQYF. CDR3 nucleotides: TGTGCCAGCTCACCACCAGGGGGCCACGAGCAGTACTTC.

This chain uses TRBV6-2 or TRBV6-3 with TRBJ2-4; D call uncertain. The V and J ends lost 0 bases and 8 bases respectively, with 5 bases between them. The CDR3 spans 12 residues. Germline V gene data show CDR1 as MNHEY and CDR2 as SVGEGT. CDR3 loop: CASSYSPDIQYF. CDR3 nucleotides: TGTGCCAGCAGTTACTCCCCGGACATTCAGTACTTC.

The V gene is TRBV4-2, the J gene TRBJ2-2; D ambiguous. Germline CDR1 LGHNA, CDR2 YNFKEQ. This CDR3 comprises 12 residues. V was cut by 9 bases and J by 4 bases, with 9 bases left in between. The CDR3 DNA is TGTGCCAGTCGACGGTTCACCGGGGAGCTGTTTTTT. Its translation: CASRRFTGELFF.

V usage is TRBV5-1 and J usage is TRBJ1-6; a possible D gene is TRBD1 (5 bases). V was clipped by 3 bases and J by 9 bases, with 13 bases between them. Per the germline V gene, CDR1 is SGHRS and CDR2 is YFSETQ. CDR3 length: 14 residues. The CDR3 DNA is TGCGCCAGCAGCTGGGCGGGGCAGGGTTCACCCCTCCACTTT. It encodes CASSWAGQGSPLHF.

This clonotype was picked up a small number of times. The V call is TRBV7-6, the J call TRBJ2-1; 9 bases match TRBD1. The CDR3 totals 15 residues. The junction had 7 bases not matched to a gene; V was cut back by 3 bases and J by 7 bases. CDR1 and CDR2 (germline): SGHVS, FNYEAQ. DNA of the CDR3: TGTGCCAGCAGCTTCGACCGGGACAGGGATAATGAGCAGTTCTTC. Its protein product is CASSFDRDRDNEQFF.

The sample holds a few counts of this clonotype. V usage is TRBV10-3 and J usage is TRBJ2-7, with 7 bases matching TRBD1. V shed 0 bases, J shed 2 bases, and the junction held 1 base outside the gene matches. Germline CDR1 reads ENHRY; CDR2 reads SYGVKD. The CDR3 totals 14 residues. The CDR3 loop is CAISESQGAYEQYF. Written as DNA, the CDR3 is TGTGCCATCAGTGAGTCTCAGGGGGCCTACGAGCAGTACTTC.

The J gene is TRBJ2-1, the V gene TRBV5-1; 8 nucleotides match TRBD1. There are 15 residues in the CDR3. The V and J ends lost 7 bases and 3 bases, in that order; junction bases with no gene match: 9. Germline CDR1 and CDR2: SGHRS and YFSETQ. The CDR3 nucleotides read TGCGCCAGCTGCCGGGGGACAGGTGACTACAATGAGCAGTTCTTC. Its translation is CASCRGTGDYNEQFF.

This clonotype was observed a handful of times. The rearrangement joins TRBV4-1 to TRBJ2-7; 10 bases agree with TRBD2. The germline gives CDR1 MGHRA, CDR2 YSYEKL. The V and J ends lost 1 base and 3 bases, in that order; junction bases with no gene match: 9. The CDR3 has 17 residues. The CDR3 DNA reads TGCGCCAGCAGCCAAGCCTTCCCTAGCGGGGGCATCTACGAGCAGTACTTC. Translation gives CASSQAFPSGGIYEQYF.

The chain uses TRBV7-2 and TRBJ1-6; possibly TRBD1 for D (5 bases). Germline V lookup: CDR1 SGHTA, CDR2 FQGNSA. The CDR3 covers 14 residues. Deletions cut 6 bases from V and 12 bases from J, with 18 bases between. The CDR3 is CASRTLRDVEPLHF. The CDR3 DNA is TGTGCCAGCAGGACGTTACGGGACGTCGAACCCCTCCACTTT.

The chain has TRBV29-1 and TRBJ2-6; D gene ambiguous. The CDR3 runs to 15 residues. The germline CDR1 and CDR2 sequences are SQVTM and ANQGSEA. V gave up 1 base and J gave up 2 bases, with 9 bases separating them. The chain's CDR3 is CSVEVPSAGANVLTF. The CDR3 DNA reads TGCAGCGTTGAAGTACCAAGCGCTGGGGCCAACGTCCTGACTTTC.

In this sample, this clonotype turned up a few times. This sequence joins TRBV12-3 or TRBV12-4 and TRBJ2-3; no clear D. Trimming removed 5 bases from V and 2 bases from J, with 23 bases in between. The CDR3 is 18 residues long. In DNA, the CDR3 is TGTGCCAGCAGTGGCATTGAGGCCCCTGAAGAATTCACAGATACGCAGTATTTT. It translates to CASSGIEAPEEFTDTQYF.

This clonotype was counted a few times. The V call is TRBV12-3 or TRBV12-4, the J call TRBJ1-5, with D uncertain. With 5 bases removed from V and 1 base from J, the gap between germline ends came to 15 bases. This CDR3 is 16 amino acids long. CDR3 DNA: TGTGCCAGCAGTCTTGGAAGTCCGGGGAGCAATCAGCCCCAGCATTTT. Translated, it gives CASSLGSPGSNQPQHF.

The chain has TRBV7-2 and TRBJ1-4; TRBD1 agrees at 7 bases. Germline CDR1 SGHTA, CDR2 FQGNSA. The CDR3 has 14 amino acids. The trim removed 0 bases at V and 8 bases at J, leaving 3 bases unmatched. The CDR3 is CASSLAGGYEKLFF. For the CDR3, the DNA is TGTGCCAGCAGCTTAGCAGGGGGCTACGAAAAACTGTTTTTT.

This chain uses TRBV28 with TRBJ2-5, with D maybe TRBD2 (6 bases). Germline V gene sequence: CDR1 MDHEN, CDR2 SYDVKM. V was trimmed by 2 bases and J by 4 bases, leaving 11 bases between them. The CDR3 has 14 residues. The DNA for the CDR3 is TGTGCCAGCAGTTTAATGTACGGGGGAGAGACCCAGTACTTC. Translation: CASSLMYGGETQYF.

This clonotype has just one count. The V gene is TRBV4-1, the J gene TRBJ1-5, with 10 bases fitting TRBD1. The length of the CDR3 is 17 residues. Looked up from germline, CDR1 is MGHRA and CDR2 is YSYEKL. Trimming took 0 bases from V and 6 from J; bases not matched to a gene: 8. CDR3 sequence reads: CASSQEGGTGVFQPQHF. The CDR3 DNA reads TGCGCCAGCAGCCAAGAGGGGGGGACAGGGGTATTTCAGCCCCAGCATTTT.

This rearrangement joins TRBV28 to TRBJ2-5; D unclear. From germline, CDR1 is MDHEN and CDR2 SYDVKM. V lost 6 bases and J lost 0, with 8 bases in between. CDR3 length equals 13 residues. DNA for the CDR3: TGTGCCAGCAGCTACGGAGACCAAGAGACCCAGTACTTC. It is translated as CASSYGDQETQYF.

The chain has TRBV20-1 and TRBJ1-2; maybe TRBD1 (5 bases). V was pared by 1 base and J by 9 bases, with 12 bases between. There are 12 residues in the CDR3. Germline V CDR1 and CDR2: DFQATT, SNEGSKA (reference sequence). For the CDR3, the DNA is TGCAGTGCTAGAGTGGAGGGGTGGAGCTACACCTTC. This sequence encodes CSARVEGWSYTF.